These 10 T cell receptor beta chains originate from one sample sequenced in a study of shared T cell receptors in the human thymus. Sequencing was performed with immunoSEQ multiplex PCR; in TCRdb, only in-frame clones are kept and a portion is missing. This table has some 400,000 clones, just under 95% appearing once. The sample comprised thymocytes. Source of these receptors: a human donor.

This chain links TRBV11-2 with TRBJ2-5, with D maybe TRBD2 (5 bases). The CDR3 consists of 14 residues. Germline CDR1 and CDR2: SGHAT and FQNNGV. V gave up 5 bases and J gave up 0 bases, with 10 bases separating them. CDR3 loop: CASSLRVYQETQYF. For the CDR3, the DNA is TGTGCCAGCAGCCTGAGGGTGTACCAAGAGACCCAGTACTTC.

The chain is built from TRBV19 and TRBJ2-5, with a possible D match to TRBD1 (6 bases). The germline gives CDR1 LNHDA, CDR2 SQIVND (reference sequence). CDR3 length: 15 residues. The germline V and J ends were trimmed by 3 bases and 5 bases, with 16 bases remaining between them. The CDR3: CASSIRQEVGETQYF. The CDR3 region has the DNA TGTGCCAGTAGTATCCGACAGGAGGTCGGGGAGACCCAGTACTTC. The whole variable domain, filled in from reference TRBV19 and TRBJ2-5, reads DGGITQSPKYLFRKEGQNVTLSCEQNLNHDAMYWYRQDPGQGLRLIYYSQIVNDFQKGDIAEGYSVSREKKESFPLTVTSAQKNPTAFYLCASSIRQEVGETQYFGPGTRLLVL.

The rearrangement uses TRBV2 and TRBJ2-1; 7 bases match TRBD2. Germline CDR1 reads SNHLY; CDR2 reads FYNNEI. CDR3 length: 14 residues. V dropped 6 bases and J dropped 4; count of bases not matched to a gene: 6. The CDR3 spells CASRLAVMYNEQFF. DNA of the CDR3: TGTGCCAGCAGGCTAGCGGTGATGTACAATGAGCAGTTCTTC.

This rearrangement joins TRBV7-2 to TRBJ1-1; 7 bases match TRBD1. J gave up 3 bases and V 2 bases, and 6 bases lay outside the gene matches. The germline V gene encodes CDR1 SGHTA and CDR2 FQGNSA. The CDR3 is 15 residues long. This chain's CDR3 is CASSLFAGGDTEAFF. Written as DNA, the CDR3 is TGTGCCAGCAGCTTATTCGCAGGGGGAGACACTGAAGCTTTCTTT.

This clone has just one count. The V call is TRBV10-2, the J call TRBJ1-1, with 7 bases identical to TRBD1. Trimming at V came to 7 bases and at J to 3 bases, leaving 5 bases not matched to a gene. Germline CDR1 and CDR2: WSHSY and SAAADI. The CDR3 covers 13 residues. CDR3 amino acids: CASIRTGDTEAFF. The CDR3 DNA follows: TGCGCCAGCATCCGGACAGGAGACACTGAAGCTTTCTTT.

The V call is TRBV5-1, the J call TRBJ2-3; D unclear. CDR1 and CDR2 from the germline V gene are SGHRS and YFSETQ. Trimming took 2 bases from V and 2 from J, leaving 3 bases between them. The CDR3 covers 12 residues. CDR3 protein: CASSFPTDTQYF. The CDR3 coding sequence is TGCGCCAGCAGCTTTCCCACAGATACGCAGTATTTT.

The chain has TRBV11-2 and TRBJ2-1; 12 bases fit TRBD2. This CDR3 comprises 16 residues. Germline V gives CDR1 SGHAT, CDR2 FQNNGV. Losses at the gene ends were 4 bases for V and 3 bases for J; bases not matched to a gene: 4. CDR3 DNA: TGTGCCAGCAGCTCGAGGGGACTAGCGGGCTACAATGAGCAGTTCTTC. Its translation is CASSSRGLAGYNEQFF.

CDR3 nucleotide sequence: TGTGCCAGCAGTTTACGGCAGGGGAATCAGCCCCAGCATTTT. As protein: CASSLRQGNQPQHF. V usage is TRBV27 and J usage is TRBJ1-5; a possible D gene is TRBD1 (6 bases). The CDR3 is made up of 14 amino acids. Germline values: CDR1 MNHEY, CDR2 SMNVEV (reference sequence). The germline V and J ends were trimmed by 2 bases and 4 bases, with 9 bases remaining between them.

This rearrangement joins TRBV6-6 to TRBJ2-2; 8 nucleotides align to TRBD1. In germline, CDR1 is MNHNY, CDR2 SVGAGI (reference sequence). V lost 11 bases, J lost 4 bases, and 12 bases stayed unmatched. The CDR3 is made up of 15 amino acids. CDR3 loop: CAAYSGQVGTGELFF. CDR3 DNA: TGTGCCGCTTATTCGGGACAGGTCGGCACCGGGGAGCTGTTTTTT.

The V gene is TRBV27, the J gene TRBJ1-1; 7 bases agree with TRBD1. Germline trimming cut 4 bases from V and 6 bases from J; bases unmatched to any gene: 17. CDR3 size: 17 residues. The germline V gene encodes CDR1 MNHEY and CDR2 SMNVEV (reference sequence). The CDR3 spells CASSSIQGTSRDAEAFF. Written as DNA, the CDR3 is TGTGCCAGCAGTTCGATACAGGGGACTAGTAGGGACGCTGAAGCTTTCTTT.